A single sample gave rise to the 21 T cell receptor beta chains below, sequenced in a study of blood T cells in healthy people across ages. Alongside a J-beta primer mix, a sample-barcoded 5' primer served in a second PCR lasting roughly 7 to 12 cycles. TCRdb analysed the 5' RACE reads with MiXCR anew, one entry per CDR3 protein. This table has approximately 1,000,000 distinct CDR3 sequences, roughly two fifths appearing once. Sequencing used blood. These receptors all stem from a man aged 18 to 29 in good health.

The sample holds a few counts of this clonotype. This sequence joins TRBV6-6 and TRBJ1-5; 9 bases fit TRBD1. The CDR3 is 13 amino acids. The J segment lost 6 bases and the V segment lost 10 bases, leaving 7 bases of the junction unmatched. Germline CDR1 and CDR2: MNHNY and SVGAGI (reference sequence). CDR3 coding DNA: TGTGCCATCAAACAGGGGGCGGGTCAGCCCCAGCATTTT. This sequence encodes CAIKQGAGQPQHF.

This clonotype was seen a single time. A much more abundant neighbour one base away suggests this may be a read error. The chain uses TRBV20-1 and TRBJ2-7; TRBD2 might be the D (5 bases). The germline V and J ends were trimmed by 8 bases and 4 bases, with 15 bases remaining between them. This CDR3 has 12 residues. Germline V lookup: CDR1 DFQATT, CDR2 SNEGSKA (reference sequence). This CDR3 is CSTTWGEYEQYF. CDR3 bases: TGCAGTACTACCTGGGGAGAGTACGAGCAGTACTTC.

The DNA of the CDR3 is TGCAGTGCCCTACTGACCGATAGGACAAGCACAGATACGCAGTATTTT. Protein sequence: CSALLTDRTSTDTQYF. The chain links TRBV20-1 to TRBJ2-3, with TRBD1 as a possible D gene (5 bases). The CDR3 runs to 16 residues. CDR1 and CDR2 (germline): DFQATT, SNEGSKA (reference sequence). V lost 6 bases to trimming and J lost 0 bases, with 19 bases between them.

This rearrangement joins TRBV24-1 to TRBJ2-5; 7 positions match TRBD1. The V segment lost 6 bases and the J segment 11 bases; nucleotides outside the gene matches: 17. This CDR3 is 15 amino acids long. CDR1 KGHDR and CDR2 SFDVKD come from the germline V gene. The CDR3 bases are TGTGCCACCAGTTCAGAGACAGGGTTCCGCAATGAGCAGTACTTC. This codes for CATSSETGFRNEQYF.

The genes are TRBV2 and TRBJ2-3, with a weak D call TRBD1 (6 bases). Germline V gene lookup returns CDR1 SNHLY and CDR2 FYNNEI. The CDR3 totals 14 residues. V was shortened by 9 bases and J by 5 bases, with 18 bases between the two germline ends. The CDR3 loop reads CASKGARGRDTQYF. The CDR3, as DNA: TGTGCCAGTAAAGGGGCCAGGGGAAGAGATACGCAGTATTTT.

CDR3 sequence: CASPLEDYSNQPQHF. The CDR3 nucleotides read TGTGCCAGCCCACTGGAGGACTATAGCAATCAGCCCCAGCATTTT. V usage is TRBV6-2 or TRBV6-3 and J usage is TRBJ1-5, with D uncertain. V was clipped by 8 bases and J by 0 bases, with 14 bases between them. CDR1 and CDR2 (germline): MNHEY, SVGEGT. The CDR3 has 15 residues.

This clonotype has just one count. The V gene is TRBV12-3 or TRBV12-4, the J gene TRBJ2-2; TRBD1 might be the D (6 bases). CDR3 length equals 14 residues. Trimming took 7 bases from V and 2 from J, leaving 11 bases between them. CDR3 loop: CASTLQGNTGELFF. Here the CDR3 DNA reads TGTGCCAGCACCCTACAGGGAAACACCGGGGAGCTGTTTTTT.

The chain combines TRBV6-2 or TRBV6-3 with TRBJ2-5, with 8 bases fitting TRBD1. This CDR3 is 17 amino acids long. Germline assignment: CDR1 MNHEY and CDR2 SVGEGT. The ends lost 7 bases at V and 11 bases at J; junction bases unmatched: 24. The CDR3 protein is CASKENGRTGRYNEQYF. The CDR3 DNA reads as TGTGCCAGCAAAGAGAACGGACGGACAGGGCGCTACAATGAGCAGTACTTC.

The rearrangement uses TRBV6-5 and TRBJ1-1; weak D call: TRBD1 (6 bases). This CDR3 spans 13 amino acids. Trimming pared 2 bases from V and 3 bases from J, leaving 7 bases between. Germline V gives CDR1 MNHEY, CDR2 SVGAGI. The CDR3 region is CASSYQGYTEAFF. The DNA for the CDR3 is TGTGCCAGCAGTTACCAGGGGTACACTGAAGCTTTCTTT.

This clonotype has a handful of counts. The J gene is TRBJ2-1, the V gene TRBV12-3 or TRBV12-4; D possibly corresponds to TRBD1 (6 bases). V shed 1 base and J shed 3 bases, with 19 bases lying between them. This CDR3 is 18 amino acids long. CDR3 nucleotide sequence: TGTGCCAGCAGTTTAGATACCGTAAACAGGGTTTTCTACAATGAGCAGTTCTTC. The encoded protein is CASSLDTVNRVFYNEQFF.

This clonotype turned up a few times. This chain links TRBV15 with TRBJ1-1; D ambiguous. Trimming took 2 bases from V and 5 from J, leaving 15 bases between them. The CDR3 runs to 15 residues. The germline V gene has CDR1 LNHNV and CDR2 YYDKDF (reference sequence). The CDR3 DNA follows: TGTGCCACCAGCAGACAAGGTGGGGATCGGACTGAAGCTTTCTTT. It codes for CATSRQGGDRTEAFF. Based on the CDR3 plus reference TRBV15 and TRBJ1-1, the full variable domain is DAMVIQNPRYQVTQFGKPVTLSCSQTLNHNVMYWYQQKSSQAPKLLFHYYDKDFNNEADTPDNFQSRRPNTSFCFLDIRSPGLGDTAMYLCATSRQGGDRTEAFFGQGTRLTVV.

CDR3 amino acids: CAISASGGYTGELFF. DNA for the CDR3: TGTGCCATCAGTGCTAGCGGGGGCTACACCGGGGAGCTGTTTTTT. The chain recombines TRBV10-3 with TRBJ2-2; 10 bases align to TRBD2. There are 15 residues in the CDR3. J lost 3 bases, V lost 4 bases, and 2 bases had no gene match. Germline V lookup: CDR1 ENHRY, CDR2 SYGVKD.

Regarding this clonotype: The junction does not match germline at one end; this may be a read error. The chain uses TRBV7-9 and TRBJ2-7; 9 nucleotides match TRBD1. This CDR3 region has 11 residues. Germline V lookup: CDR1 SEHNR, CDR2 FQNEAQ (reference sequence). CDR3 sequence (DNA): TGTACCAGCAGCCGGGACAGGGCTGTGTACTTC. Amino acids: CTSSRDRAVYF.

The chain couples TRBV4-3 to TRBJ2-2; D unresolved. There are 16 residues in the CDR3. With 0 bases removed from V and 3 bases from J, the gap between germline ends came to 11 bases. Germline CDR1 and CDR2: LGHNA and YSLEER. The CDR3 nucleotides read TGCGCCAGCAGCCAAGATCCGAACAGAGACACCGGGGAGCTGTTTTTT. Protein sequence: CASSQDPNRDTGELFF.

This clonotype was found a few times. This chain links TRBV7-9 with TRBJ1-2; D is unclear. Germline V lookup: CDR1 SEHNR, CDR2 FQNEAQ (reference sequence). The CDR3 totals 15 residues. V was clipped by 1 base and J by 7 bases, with 16 bases between them. As DNA, the CDR3 is TGTGCCAGCAGCTTAGGGTCACCTCAGGTCGGTGGCTACACCTTC. This codes for CASSLGSPQVGGYTF.

J is TRBJ2-7 and V is TRBV10-3; 10 nucleotides align to TRBD1. Germline CDR1 ENHRY, CDR2 SYGVKD. This CDR3 has 17 residues. V shed 1 base and J 7 bases; nucleotides not matched to a gene: 13. The CDR3 region has the DNA TGTGCCATCAGTGAGTTACTGGGACAGGGGCTTTCCAATGAGCAGTACTTC. Its protein product is CAISELLGQGLSNEQYF.

The rearrangement joins TRBV5-1 to TRBJ2-2, with a weak D call TRBD2 (6 bases). The CDR3 contains 15 residues. CDR1 is SGHRS, CDR2 YFSETQ, per germline. Deletions cut 5 bases from V and 6 bases from J, with 17 bases between. The CDR3 DNA reads TGCGCCAGCAGGAACCCCCGGGGGATCGCCGGGGAGCTGTTTTTT. Translated, it gives CASRNPRGIAGELFF.

The CDR3 DNA sequence: TGCAGTGCTCGTTCCGGGAGACTGAACACTGAAGCTTTCTTT. Translation: CSARSGRLNTEAFF. This rearrangement joins TRBV20-1 to TRBJ1-1; no clear D. The CDR3 consists of 14 residues. Trimming pared 5 bases from V and 0 bases from J, leaving 13 bases between. CDR1 DFQATT and CDR2 SNEGSKA come from the germline V gene (reference sequence).

This chain joins TRBV20-1 and TRBJ2-3, with a possible D match to TRBD1 (6 bases). From germline, CDR1 is DFQATT and CDR2 SNEGSKA (reference sequence). The CDR3 extends over 14 amino acids. V shed 5 bases and J shed 3 bases, with 15 bases lying between them. The CDR3 spells CSAEPRQVTDTQYF. The CDR3 coding sequence is TGCAGTGCTGAACCCCGACAGGTGACAGATACGCAGTATTTT.

V and J are TRBV6-6 and TRBJ1-1; 7 bases line up with TRBD1. J was trimmed by 3 bases and V by 6 bases; bases with no gene match: 13. Germline CDR1 is MNHNY and CDR2 is SVGAGI (reference sequence). CDR3 length: 16 amino acids. CDR3 nucleotides: TGTGCCAGCAGGAAAGCCTCAGGGGGGGCTGACACTGAAGCTTTCTTT. Its translation: CASRKASGGADTEAFF.

The rearrangement joins TRBV20-1 to TRBJ1-4; D remains ambiguous. Trimming took 6 bases from V and 4 from J, leaving 9 bases between them. The CDR3 spans 12 residues. The V gene's germline CDR1 is DFQATT and CDR2 SNEGSKA (reference sequence). The CDR3 sequence: CSAAGVNEKLFF. The CDR3 nucleotides read TGCAGTGCGGCAGGAGTTAATGAAAAACTGTTTTTT.